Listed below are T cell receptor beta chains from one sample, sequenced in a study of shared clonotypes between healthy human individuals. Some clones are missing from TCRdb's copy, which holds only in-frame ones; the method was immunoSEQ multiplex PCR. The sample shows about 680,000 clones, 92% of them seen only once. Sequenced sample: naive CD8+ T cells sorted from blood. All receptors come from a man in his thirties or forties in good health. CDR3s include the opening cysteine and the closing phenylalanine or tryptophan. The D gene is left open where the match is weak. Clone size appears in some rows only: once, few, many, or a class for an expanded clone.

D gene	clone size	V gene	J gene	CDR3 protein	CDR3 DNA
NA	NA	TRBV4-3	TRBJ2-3	CASSQVPGGSGVGTQYF	TGCGCCAGCAGCCAAGTCCCCGGGGGCAGTGGAGTAGGTACGCAGTATTTT
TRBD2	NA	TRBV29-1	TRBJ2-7	CSVEGREGGYEQYF	TGCAGCGTTGAAGGGCGGGAGGGAGGCTACGAGCAGTACTTC
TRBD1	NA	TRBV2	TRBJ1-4	CATHTGVNEKLFF	TGTGCCACCCATACAGGGGTAAATGAAAAACTGTTTTTT
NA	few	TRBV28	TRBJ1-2	CASSLYYGYTF	TGTGCCAGCAGTCTTTACTATGGCTACACCTTC
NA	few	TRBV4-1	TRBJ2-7	CASSPLTDVLGEQYF	TGCGCCAGCAGCCCCCTGACAGACGTACTAGGCGAGCAGTACTTC
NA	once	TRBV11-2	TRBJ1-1	CASSLSLTLGTEAFF	TGTGCCAGCAGTCTGAGCTTAACCCTCGGCACTGAAGCTTTCTTT
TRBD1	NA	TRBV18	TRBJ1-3	CASSPPPDRDSGNTIYF	TGTGCCAGCTCACCACCCCCGGACAGGGACTCTGGAAACACCATATATTTT
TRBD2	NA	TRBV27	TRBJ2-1	CASYSSGPYNEQFF	TGTGCCAGCTACTCTAGCGGCCCTTACAATGAGCAGTTCTTC
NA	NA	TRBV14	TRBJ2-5	CASSQGEKGAGSQETQYF	TGTGCCAGCAGCCAAGGGGAAAAAGGAGCAGGGAGCCAAGAGACCCAGTACTTC
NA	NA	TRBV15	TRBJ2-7	CATSRTPAVGDEQYF	TGTGCCACCAGCAGAACCCCGGCGGTAGGAGACGAGCAGTACTTC
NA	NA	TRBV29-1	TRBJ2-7	CSVEYDRRVLSYEQYF	TGCAGCGTTGAATACGACCGTCGGGTTTTGAGCTACGAGCAGTACTTC
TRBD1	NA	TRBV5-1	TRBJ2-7	CASRGTGVPYEQYF	TGCGCCAGCAGGGGTACAGGGGTGCCCTACGAGCAGTACTTC
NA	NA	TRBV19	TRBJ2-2	CATPGGRTGELFF	TGTGCCACCCCAGGAGGCCGCACCGGGGAGCTGTTTTTT